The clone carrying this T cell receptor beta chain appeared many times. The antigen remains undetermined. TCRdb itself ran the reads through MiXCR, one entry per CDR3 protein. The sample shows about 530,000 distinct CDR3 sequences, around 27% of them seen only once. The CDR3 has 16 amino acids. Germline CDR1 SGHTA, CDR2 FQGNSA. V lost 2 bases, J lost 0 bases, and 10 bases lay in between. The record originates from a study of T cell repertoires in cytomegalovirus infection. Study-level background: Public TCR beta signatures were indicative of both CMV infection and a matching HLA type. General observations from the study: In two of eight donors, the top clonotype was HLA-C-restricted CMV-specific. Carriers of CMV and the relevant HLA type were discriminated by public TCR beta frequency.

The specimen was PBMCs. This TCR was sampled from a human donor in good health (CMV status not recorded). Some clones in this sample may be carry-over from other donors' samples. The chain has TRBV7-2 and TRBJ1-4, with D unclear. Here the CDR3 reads CASSLLGSATNEKLFF. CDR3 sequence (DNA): TGTGCCAGCAGCTTACTAGGGTCTGCAACTAATGAAAAACTGTTTTTT.